The sequence of this TCR beta chain was determined in a study of T cell repertoires in cytomegalovirus infection. Via MiXCR, TCRdb re-called the reads, giving one row per CDR3 protein. This table holds about 310,000 distinct CDR3 sequences, 25% found once. The table lists this clonotype with many counts. Its cognate antigen is unknown. Study findings and constraints: Public TCR beta family frequency separated CMV-and-HLA carriers, including in an independent cohort. HLA-C-restricted CMV clonotypes gave the most frequent clonotype in two of eight donors.

This CDR3 is built from 17 residues. CDR1 SGHVS and CDR2 FNYEAQ come from the germline V gene. V lost 0 bases, J lost 1 base, and 13 bases lay in between. The gene calls are TRBV7-6 and TRBJ2-1, with a weak D call TRBD1 (6 bases). The clonotype originates from a human donor in good health (CMV status not recorded). Some clones in this sample may be carry-over from other donors' samples. This specimen consisted of cultured PBMCs, obtained from culture after CMV antigen stimulation. The DNA for the CDR3 is TGTGCCAGCAGCTTAGCGCGGATAGGGGGTTCCTACAATGAGCAGTTCTTC. Its translation is CASSLARIGGSYNEQFF.